This TCR beta chain was found in a study of blood T cell repertoires in COVID-19. Cohorts were based on clinical histories the participants reported. Two negative PCRs, clearance, or symptom resolution characterized the recovered Cohort 3 donors. TCRdb's copy holds only in-frame clones and misses some; the assay was immunoSEQ multiplex PCR. The table includes about 220,000 clones, roughly 84% detected once. The TCR comes from a woman in her 40s who had recovered from COVID-19. The sample comprised PBMCs or T cells enriched from blood (not recorded which).

In DNA, the CDR3 is TGTGCCAGCAGCCGGGCCACTGAAGCTTTCTTT. It encodes CASSRATEAFF. The chain combines TRBV14 with TRBJ1-1; D gene ambiguous. V was cut by 4 bases and J by 4 bases, with 4 bases left in between. The V gene's germline CDR1 is SGHDN and CDR2 FVKESK. This CDR3 has 11 residues.